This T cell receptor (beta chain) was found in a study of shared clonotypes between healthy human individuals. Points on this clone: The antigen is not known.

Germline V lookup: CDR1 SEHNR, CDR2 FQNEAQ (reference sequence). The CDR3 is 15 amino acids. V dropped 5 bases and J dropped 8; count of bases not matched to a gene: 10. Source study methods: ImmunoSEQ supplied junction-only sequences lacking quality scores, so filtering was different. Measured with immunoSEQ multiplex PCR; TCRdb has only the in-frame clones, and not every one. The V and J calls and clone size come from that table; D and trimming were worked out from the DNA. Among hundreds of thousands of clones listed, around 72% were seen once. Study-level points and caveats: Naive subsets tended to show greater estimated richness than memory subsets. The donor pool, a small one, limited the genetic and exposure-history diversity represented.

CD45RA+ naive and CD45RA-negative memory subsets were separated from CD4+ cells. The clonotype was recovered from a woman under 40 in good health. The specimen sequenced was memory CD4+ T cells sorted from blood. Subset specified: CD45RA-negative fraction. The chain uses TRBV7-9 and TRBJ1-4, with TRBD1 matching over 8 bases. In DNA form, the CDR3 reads TGTGCCAGCAGCCCCGTCAGGACAGGGAGCGAAAAACTGTTTTTT. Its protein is CASSPVRTGSEKLFF.